A single sample is the source of the 11 T cell receptor beta chains below, sequenced in a study of shared clonotypes between healthy human individuals. Measured with immunoSEQ multiplex PCR; TCRdb has only the in-frame clones, and not every one. The sample has over 1.4 million clones, more than 95% seen once. Source material: naive CD4+ T cells sorted from blood. The subset was: CD45RA+ positively selected. The receptors were gathered from a man aged 30 to 45 in good health.

The sample holds a few counts of this clone. The chain links TRBV5-8 to TRBJ1-5; D is uncertain. The CDR3 totals 13 residues. V was cut by 4 bases and J by 6 bases, with 11 bases left in between. From germline, CDR1 is SGHTS and CDR2 YDEGEE. For the CDR3, the DNA is TGTGCCAGCAGCGCACAGAGCCTTCAGCCCCAGCATTTT. Amino acid sequence: CASSAQSLQPQHF.

The chain uses TRBV28 and TRBJ2-3, with D unresolved. With 2 bases removed from V and 8 bases from J, the gap between germline ends came to 14 bases. This CDR3 spans 14 amino acids. Germline V CDR1 and CDR2: MDHEN, SYDVKM. The CDR3 nucleotides are TGTGCCAGCAGTTTAGGGTCCTCAGGAGTTACGCAGTATTTT. It encodes CASSLGSSGVTQYF.

V gene TRBV15 combines with J gene TRBJ2-1, with D possibly TRBD1 on 6 matching bases. CDR1 and CDR2 from the germline V gene are LNHNV and YYDKDF (reference sequence). V shed 3 bases and J shed 6 bases, with 21 bases lying between them. The CDR3 contains 17 residues. The CDR3 sequence: CATSRPRDTLPLNEQFF. The CDR3 DNA reads as TGTGCCACCAGCAGGCCCCGGGACACCCTACCCCTCAATGAGCAGTTCTTC.

This sequence joins TRBV7-2 and TRBJ2-7; D might be TRBD1 (5 bases). The CDR3 length is 15 residues. The V and J ends lost 0 bases and 8 bases respectively, with 17 bases between them. The germline CDR1 and CDR2 sequences are SGHTA and FQGNSA. In nucleotides, the CDR3 is TGTGCCAGCAGCTTAGCCACAGGCTCCTCTTCCAAGCAGTACTTC. Translation gives CASSLATGSSSKQYF.

The table lists this clone with a few counts. Distinct nucleotide sequences in the sample also encode this CDR3. The CDR3 nucleotides read TGCGCCAGCAGCCCCAGCGGGAGCAATGAGCAGTTCTTC. It encodes CASSPSGSNEQFF. The rearrangement joins TRBV5-1 to TRBJ2-1; 8 bases fit TRBD2. This CDR3 region has 13 residues. Germline assignment: CDR1 SGHRS and CDR2 YFSETQ. Germline trimming cut 4 bases from V and 6 bases from J; bases unmatched to any gene: 3.

V gene TRBV27 combines with J gene TRBJ1-1; 7 nucleotides align to TRBD1. The CDR3 extends over 14 amino acids. V lost 5 bases to trimming and J lost 8 bases; unmatched junction nucleotides: 11. Germline loops: CDR1 MNHEY, CDR2 SMNVEV (reference sequence). The chain's CDR3 is CASSPSWTGAEAFF. The CDR3 coding sequence is TGTGCCAGCAGTCCCAGCTGGACAGGAGCCGAAGCTTTCTTT.

This chain joins TRBV9 and TRBJ2-3; TRBD2 aligns across 9 bases. J was trimmed by 1 base and V by 3 bases; bases with no gene match: 9. The germline CDR1 and CDR2 sequences are SGDLS and YYNGEE. This CDR3 has 17 residues. CDR3 region: CASSEGQAGGRTDTQYF. DNA of the CDR3: TGTGCCAGCAGCGAAGGTCAGGCGGGAGGGCGCACAGATACGCAGTATTTT.

The rearrangement uses TRBV27 and TRBJ2-7, with TRBD1 matching 7 bases. The CDR3 length is 19 residues. Per the germline V gene, CDR1 is MNHEY and CDR2 is SMNVEV (reference sequence). V shed 0 bases and J 3 bases; nucleotides not matched to a gene: 17. For the CDR3, the DNA is TGTGCCAGCAGTTTATCGATTAGGGGGCAAAGTAGCCCGTACTACGAGCAGTACTTC. This translates into CASSLSIRGQSSPYYEQYF.

The chain combines TRBV4-2 with TRBJ2-7, with TRBD2 matching over 12 bases. Germline CDR1 is LGHNA and CDR2 is YNFKEQ. V shed 4 bases and J 5 bases; nucleotides not matched to a gene: 6. The CDR3 contains 15 residues. In nucleotides, the CDR3 is TGTGCCAGCAGCCCGCGACTAGCGGGAGTGAACGAGCAGTACTTC. Translation: CASSPRLAGVNEQYF.

V and J are TRBV18 and TRBJ1-3; 8 nucleotides agree with TRBD1. Trimming cost V 6 bases and J 5 bases; bases outside gene matches: 3. Per the germline V gene, CDR1 is KGHSH and CDR2 is LQKENI. The CDR3 length is 13 residues. CDR3 loop: CASSGQGRNTIYF. In DNA form, the CDR3 reads TGTGCCAGCTCCGGACAGGGTAGAAACACCATATATTTT.

The chain has TRBV18 and TRBJ1-1; D might be TRBD1 (6 bases). Germline CDR1 is KGHSH and CDR2 is LQKENI. The CDR3 is 16 residues long. Trimming shortened V by 5 bases and J by 1 base, and 17 bases separated the two germline ends. CDR3 nucleotides: TGTGCCAGCTCAACCCAACAGGGCATCGGGAACACTGAAGCTTTCTTT. It is translated as CASSTQQGIGNTEAFF. Full variable domain (rest looked up from reference TRBV18 and TRBJ1-1): NAGVMQNPRHLVRRRGQEARLRCSPMKGHSHVYWYRQLPEEGLKFMVYLQKENIIDESGMPKERFSAEFPKEGPSILRIQQVVRGDSAAYFCASSTQQGIGNTEAFFGQGTRLTVV.